Listed below are T cell receptor beta chains from one sample, sequenced in a study of blood T cells in healthy people across ages. TCRdb reanalysed the 5' RACE reads using MiXCR and keeps one entry per CDR3 protein. Seen here are about a million distinct CDR3 sequences, 35% to 40% observed once, and the top ten hold roughly 13%. Sequencing was done on a sample of blood. The receptors were gathered from a young man in good health. CDR3s include the opening cysteine and the closing phenylalanine or tryptophan. The D gene is left open where the match is weak. A row's size may be missing; if present it is once, few, many or a size class.

j_call	clone_size	v_call	d_call	cdr3_nt	cdr3_aa
TRBJ2-5	few	TRBV3-1	.	TGTGCCAGCAGCCAAGTTATGGAGACCCAGTACTTC	CASSQVMETQYF
TRBJ2-5	few	TRBV5-1	.	TGCGCCAGCAGCTTGGAGACCGCATCCTACAATGAGCAGTACTTC	CASSLETASYNEQYF
TRBJ2-1	few	TRBV4-3	.	TGCGCCAGCAGCCCCCGTGAGAGTGAACTATACAATGAGCAGTTCTTC	CASSPRESELYNEQFF
TRBJ1-2	.	TRBV15	.	TGTGCCACCAGCAGAGAAAGTCGAGCAGTCGCTAACGGCTACACCTTC	CATSRESRAVANGYTF
TRBJ2-1	.	TRBV7-9	TRBD2	TGTGCCAGCAGCCCGGGACTAGCGGGCCACAATGAGCAGTTCTTC	CASSPGLAGHNEQFF
TRBJ2-1	.	TRBV20-1	TRBD2	TGCAGTGTGGTAGCGGGGACTATCGGGGAGCAGTTCTTC	CSVVAGTIGEQFF
TRBJ1-1	.	TRBV15	TRBD1	TGTGCCACCAGCAGAGGGATCGGGACAGGGAACACTGAAGCTTTCTTT	CATSRGIGTGNTEAFF
TRBJ2-7	many	TRBV27	.	TGTGCCAGCAGCCCCGGCATTACCTACGAGCAGTACTTC	CASSPGITYEQYF
TRBJ1-1	.	TRBV15	.	TGTGCCACCAGCGGACTATCAAAGCAAGCTGAAGCTTTCTTT	CATSGLSKQAEAFF
TRBJ2-1	.	TRBV4-3	TRBD2	TGCGCCAGCAGCCAAGGTCAATGCGGGAGGTACAATGAGCAGTTCTTC	CASSQGQCGRYNEQFF
TRBJ2-5	.	TRBV4-3	.	TGCGCCAGCAGCCTTAGCACCGGGACACACAATGAGCAGTACTTC	CASSLSTGTHNEQYF
TRBJ1-5	.	TRBV7-8	.	TGTGCCAGCAGCTTGGGGTCTCTGGGCGTTCAGCCCCAGCATTTT	CASSLGSLGVQPQHF
TRBJ2-3	.	TRBV5-1	.	TGCGCCAGCAGCTTAAGTAGCACAGATACGCGGTATTTT	CASSLSSTDTRYF
TRBJ1-4	.	TRBV6-1	TRBD1	TGTGCCAGCAGTGAGGGACAGGGCGAAAAACTGTTTTTT	CASSEGQGEKLFF
TRBJ2-5	few	TRBV12-5	TRBD1	TGTGCTAGTGGCAACCCCGGACAGGTAGAAGAGACCCAGTACTTC	CASGNPGQVEETQYF
TRBJ2-7	.	TRBV19	.	TGTGCCAGCAAAAACACTGGACCCAACGAGCAGTACTTC	CASKNTGPNEQYF
TRBJ1-1	.	TRBV10-3	.	TGTGCCATCAGGTCGCAGGGAAAGATGCGGAACACTGAAGCTTTCTTT	CAIRSQGKMRNTEAFF
TRBJ2-4	.	TRBV3-1	.	TGTGCCAGCAGCCTAAAAGGGACCCTAGCCAAAAACATTCAGTACTTC	CASSLKGTLAKNIQYF
TRBJ2-4	.	TRBV21-1	.	TGTGCCAGCAGCAAAGAAGGGGACGGTTTACCCAACTTCAGAACCAAAAACATTCAGTACTTC	CASSKEGDGLPNFRTKNIQYF
TRBJ1-3	.	TRBV4-3	.	TGCGCCAGCAGCCAAGATAGGTTATTGGGGGGGACTGGAAACACCATATATTTT	CASSQDRLLGGTGNTIYF
TRBJ1-1	.	TRBV29-1	.	TGCAGCGTTGAATTGGGCGAGACTGAAGCTTTCTTT	CSVELGETEAFF
TRBJ2-1	few	TRBV12-3/TRBV12-4	.	TGTGCCAGCACTTGGGGTGGCGGGGACAATGAGCAGTTCTTC	CASTWGGGDNEQFF